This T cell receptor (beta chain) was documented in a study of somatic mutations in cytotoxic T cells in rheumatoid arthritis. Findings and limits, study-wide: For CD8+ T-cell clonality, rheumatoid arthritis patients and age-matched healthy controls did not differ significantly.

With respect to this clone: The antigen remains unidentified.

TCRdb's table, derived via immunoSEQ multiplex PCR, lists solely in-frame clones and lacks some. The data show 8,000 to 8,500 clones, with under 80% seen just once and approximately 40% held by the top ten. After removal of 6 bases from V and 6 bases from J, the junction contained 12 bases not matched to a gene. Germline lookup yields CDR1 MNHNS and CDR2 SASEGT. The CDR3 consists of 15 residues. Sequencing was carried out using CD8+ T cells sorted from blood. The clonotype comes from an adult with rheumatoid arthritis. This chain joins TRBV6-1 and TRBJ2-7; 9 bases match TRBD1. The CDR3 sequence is CASSRIGTGLVEQYF. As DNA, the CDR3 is TGTGCCAGCAGCCGGATAGGGACAGGGTTGGTCGAGCAGTACTTC.